The 5 T cell receptor beta chains below were found in one sample sequenced in a study of CXCR3-negative and CXCR3-positive naive CD8 T cells. Researchers prepared the TRB cDNA libraries using 5' RACE with UMI labels. TCRdb reprocessed the 5' RACE reads; each CDR3 protein has one entry and no DNA is given. The record lists about 84,000 distinct CDR3 sequences, of which the ten most abundant hold approximately 0.58%. Which antigens these TCRs recognize remains unknown. Whole-study findings and limits: Compared with CXCR3-negative naive cells, CXCR3-positive naive cells showed more hydrophobic TRB CDR3s.

The sequenced sample was naive CXCR3+ CD8+ T cells from blood. The subset here: CD45RO-CCR7+CD27+CD95- naive CD8+ T cells expressing CXCR3 (TNR3+). The receptors shown here come from a human donor in good health. Some clones in this sample may be carry-over from other donors' samples.

This chain joins TRBV6-2 or TRBV6-3 and TRBJ2-1; TCRdb returns TRBD2, unconfirmable since there is no DNA. CDR3 length equals 14 residues. Looked up from germline, CDR1 is MNHEY and CDR2 is SVGEGT. The CDR3 reads CASSYSTGEGEQFF.

The chain couples TRBV28 to TRBJ2-2; TCRdb's D call of TRBD1 is untestable without DNA. The CDR3 contains 15 residues. CDR1 and CDR2 from the germline V gene are MDHEN and SYDVKM. Here the CDR3 reads CASSLYTGGSGELFF.

The genes are TRBV28 and TRBJ2-7. CDR3 size: 14 residues. Germline CDR1 is MDHEN and CDR2 is SYDVKM. CDR3: CASSFKMGSYEQYF.

The rearrangement joins TRBV4-1 to TRBJ1-2; there is no DNA to check the TCRdb D call of TRBD1. This CDR3 has 15 residues. The germline CDR1 and CDR2 sequences are MGHRA and YSYEKL. This CDR3 is CASSLEVGQGYGYTF.

The genes are TRBV12-3 or TRBV12-4 and TRBJ2-7. This CDR3 is built from 12 residues. The CDR3 is CASSLSQSEQYF.